This TCR beta chain was recorded in a study of shared clonotypes between healthy human individuals. Study outcomes and limitations: Rarefaction curves obtained for sorted subsets showed sequencing incomplete despite large depth. The generation probabilities recorded for non-shared clonotypes fell below those of clonotypes shared by all four donors.

Naivety among CD8 cells was defined by CD45RO negativity and positive CCR7 selection, thereby excluding terminally differentiated effector memory CD45RA+ cells. The study drew all its donors from Caucasian adults living in Nashville, Tennessee. CDR1 and CDR2 from the germline V gene are LNHNV and YYDKDF (reference sequence). The V segment lost 4 bases and the J segment 1 base; nucleotides outside the gene matches: 5. This CDR3 region has 15 residues. In the study's own analysis: Filtering of immunoSEQ junctional sequences could not match full-length read filtering. TCRdb's table, derived via immunoSEQ multiplex PCR, lists solely in-frame clones and lacks some. V and J calls plus clone size are reproduced from that table; the DNA served to infer D and trimming. The sample consists of about 750,000 clones, about 92% of them appearing once. Comment on this clone: No antigen is known for it.

The chain combines TRBV15 with TRBJ2-7, with 9 bases that match TRBD1. The receptor comes from a man under 40 in good health. Sequencing was carried out using naive CD8+ T cells sorted from blood. The CDR3 coding sequence is TGTGCCACCAGCATTGGGACAGGGCGTTCCTACGAGCAGTACTTC. It translates to CATSIGTGRSYEQYF.